This T cell receptor (beta chain) came from a study of CD4 T cells in relation to SARS-CoV-2 and coronaviruses. Naive or memory CD4+ cells were cultured 1:1 with T cell-depleted PBMCs plus CEF. Some clones are missing from TCRdb's copy, which holds only in-frame ones; the method was immunoSEQ multiplex PCR. The table lists 38,000 or so clones, just under 85% of them singletons. This CDR3 spans 17 amino acids. Germline CDR1 reads MDHEN; CDR2 reads SYDVKM. The germline V and J ends were trimmed by 3 bases and 0 bases, with 18 bases remaining between them. A single count supports this clone. Its antigen is still unknown.

Material for sequencing was naive CD4+ T cells from PBMCs, cultured in vitro. As to subset: naive CD4+ T cells isolated by negative enrichment. The V gene is TRBV28, the J gene TRBJ2-7; D assignment may be TRBD1 or TRBD2 (5 bases each). The sequence came from an adult with COVID-19. CDR3 residues: CASSLIPWGTFSYEQYF. The CDR3 bases are TGTGCCAGCAGTTTGATACCCTGGGGGACCTTCTCCTACGAGCAGTACTTC.